A selection of T cell receptor beta chains follows, all from one sample in a study of control samples from healthy donors and cancer patients. This table comes from immunoSEQ multiplex PCR, and its TCRdb copy is limited to in-frame clones, with some not included. The table records tens of thousands of clones, 93% of them present only once. Specimen: PBMCs. The receptors originated from a woman in her thirties or forties with lung cancer. Both conserved end residues are part of each CDR3. D genes are given only for firm matches. A row's size may be missing; if present it is once, few, many or a size class.

D: NA; V: TRBV11-3; size: NA; J: TRBJ1-2; DNA: TGTGCCAGCAGCTTACCAGACTCCTATGGCTACACCTTC; CDR3: CASSLPDSYGYTF
D: NA; V: TRBV3-1/TRBV3-2; size: once; J: TRBJ1-2; DNA: TGTGCCAGCAGCCAAGTCAGGGACTATGGCTACACCTTC; CDR3: CASSQVRDYGYTF
D: NA; V: TRBV24-1; size: NA; J: TRBJ1-3; DNA: TGTGCCACCAGTCCCAGATGGGGTGGAAACACCATATATTTT; CDR3: CATSPRWGGNTIYF
D: NA; V: TRBV28; size: few; J: TRBJ1-2; DNA: TGTGCCAGCAGTTTATTTAGCCAGCATAACTATGGCTACACCTTC; CDR3: CASSLFSQHNYGYTF
D: NA; V: TRBV7-2; size: NA; J: TRBJ2-3; DNA: TGTGCCAGCAGCCCATCCCTGGCCAGTTGGGATACGCAGTATTTT; CDR3: CASSPSLASWDTQYF
D: TRBD1; V: TRBV4-2; size: NA; J: TRBJ1-2; DNA: TGTGCCAGCAGCCAAGGGGGGGGACAGGGTAACGGCTACACCTTC; CDR3: CASSQGGGQGNGYTF
D: NA; V: TRBV7-9; size: NA; J: TRBJ1-2; DNA: TGTGCCAGCAGTTCTAGCCGGGACGAATCTCACTATGGCTACACCTTC; CDR3: CASSSSRDESHYGYTF
D: NA; V: TRBV7-9; size: NA; J: TRBJ2-7; DNA: TGTGCCAGCAGCTTGAGAGTCTACGAGCAGTACTTC; CDR3: CASSLRVYEQYF
D: NA; V: TRBV7-9; size: NA; J: TRBJ1-6; DNA: TGTGCCAGCAGCTGGCAGGAGAATTCACCCCTCCACTTT; CDR3: CASSWQENSPLHF
D: NA; V: TRBV6-5; size: NA; J: TRBJ1-6; DNA: TGTGCCAGCCGCCTAGACCATGCGAATTCACCCCTCCACTTT; CDR3: CASRLDHANSPLHF
D: NA; V: TRBV27; size: NA; J: TRBJ1-2; DNA: TGTGCCAGCAGGAGGGGGGAAAACTATGGCTACACCTTC; CDR3: CASRRGENYGYTF
D: NA; V: TRBV18; size: NA; J: TRBJ1-3; DNA: TGTGCCAGCTCACCAGGGACGAGTGGAAACACCATATATTTT; CDR3: CASSPGTSGNTIYF
D: NA; V: TRBV19; size: once; J: TRBJ1-2; DNA: TGTGCCAGTAGTATAAACCCCAGAAGAGGCTACACCTTC; CDR3: CASSINPRRGYTF
D: NA; V: TRBV29-1; size: NA; J: TRBJ1-2; DNA: TGCAGCGTTGGGGGGTCTGGGTACTATGGCTACACCTTC; CDR3: CSVGGSGYYGYTF
D: NA; V: TRBV6-5; size: NA; J: TRBJ1-1; DNA: TGTGCCAGCAGTTACAGCCTGAACACTGAAGCTTTCTTT; CDR3: CASSYSLNTEAFF
D: TRBD1; V: TRBV24-1; size: once; J: TRBJ1-3; DNA: TGTGCCACCAGTGAAGACGGGACAGCAGGAAACACCATATATTTT; CDR3: CATSEDGTAGNTIYF
D: TRBD2; V: TRBV11-1; size: NA; J: TRBJ2-3; DNA: TGTGCCAGCAGCCCCGGGACTAGCGGGAGCACAGATACGCAGTATTTT; CDR3: CASSPGTSGSTDTQYF
D: NA; V: TRBV9; size: once; J: TRBJ1-3; DNA: TGTGCCAGCAGCGTAGGGACGGTCTCTGGAAACACCATATATTTT; CDR3: CASSVGTVSGNTIYF
D: NA; V: TRBV7-2; size: NA; J: TRBJ2-1; DNA: TGTGCCAGCAGCTTAGCTAGGGACCCCATCTACAATGAGCAGTTCTTC; CDR3: CASSLARDPIYNEQFF
D: NA; V: TRBV24-1; size: NA; J: TRBJ2-3; DNA: TGTGCCACCAGTTCTTGGGGCAGGGAACACACAGATACGCAGTATTTT; CDR3: CATSSWGREHTDTQYF
D: NA; V: TRBV6-5; size: NA; J: TRBJ2-1; DNA: TGTGCCAGCAAAGGCGGCGGGCCTAGCGATGAGCAGTTCTTC; CDR3: CASKGGGPSDEQFF
D: NA; V: TRBV10-3; size: once; J: TRBJ2-7; DNA: TGTGCCATCAGTGAGTCCGGGGGTAGTTCCTACGAGCAGTACTTC; CDR3: CAISESGGSSYEQYF
D: NA; V: TRBV19; size: NA; J: TRBJ1-5; DNA: TGTGCCAGTAGTACGGACGACAGTAGCAATCAGCCCCAGCATTTT; CDR3: CASSTDDSSNQPQHF
D: NA; V: TRBV5-1; size: NA; J: TRBJ2-5; DNA: TGCGCCAGCAGCTTGGCTGGTGGCGTCGGAGCTTTAGAGACCCAGTACTTC; CDR3: CASSLAGGVGALETQYF
D: TRBD1; V: TRBV4-2; size: NA; J: TRBJ2-7; DNA: TGTGCCAGCAGACGGACAGGGGGACCCTACGAGCAGTACTTC; CDR3: CASRRTGGPYEQYF
D: NA; V: TRBV19; size: once; J: TRBJ1-1; DNA: TGTGCCAGTAGTATAGAGGGGATGAACACTGAAGCTTTCTTT; CDR3: CASSIEGMNTEAFF
D: TRBD1; V: TRBV6-4; size: NA; J: TRBJ2-2; DNA: TGTGCCAGCAGGAGGGACAGGGGGGAGCTGTTTTTT; CDR3: CASRRDRGELFF
D: NA; V: TRBV29-1; size: NA; J: TRBJ1-1; DNA: TGCAGCGGGGGGTCGGGAGAAGCTTTCTTT; CDR3: CSGGSGEAFF
D: TRBD2; V: TRBV4-2; size: NA; J: TRBJ2-4; DNA: TGTGCCAGCAGCCAACTCCCCGGACTAGCGGGGGGGCCAAGCAAAAACATTCAGTACTTC; CDR3: CASSQLPGLAGGPSKNIQYF
D: TRBD2; V: TRBV19; size: NA; J: TRBJ2-1; DNA: TGTGCCAGTAGGCCCCCGGGACTAGTCGGCGATGAGCAGTTCTTC; CDR3: CASRPPGLVGDEQFF
D: TRBD2; V: TRBV5-6; size: NA; J: TRBJ2-7; DNA: TGTGCCAGCAGCGCCCGGGGACTAGCGGGGGGGCCATACGAGCAGTACTTC; CDR3: CASSARGLAGGPYEQYF
D: NA; V: TRBV5-4; size: NA; J: TRBJ2-5; DNA: TGTGCCAGCAGCTTGGACCAAGAGACCCAGTACTTC; CDR3: CASSLDQETQYF
D: NA; V: TRBV19; size: NA; J: TRBJ1-1; DNA: TGTGCCAGTAGGTCGCGGCCAGGACCAACCAAAACTGAAGCTTTCTTT; CDR3: CASRSRPGPTKTEAFF
D: NA; V: TRBV12-5; size: NA; J: TRBJ1-5; DNA: TGTGCTAGTGGTTTGCGGGGAAGCCATCAGCCCCAGCATTTT; CDR3: CASGLRGSHQPQHF
D: TRBD1; V: TRBV15; size: NA; J: TRBJ2-7; DNA: TGTGCCACCAGCGGCCAAGGGACAGGGCCATACGAGCAGTACTTC; CDR3: CATSGQGTGPYEQYF
D: NA; V: TRBV7-2; size: NA; J: TRBJ1-6; DNA: TGTGCCAGCAGCCGCGGGGTAGGTTCACCCCTCCACTTT; CDR3: CASSRGVGSPLHF
D: NA; V: TRBV5-1; size: once; J: TRBJ2-5; DNA: TGCGCCAGCAGCTTCGGTTTTGGAGAAGAGACCCAGTACTTC; CDR3: CASSFGFGEETQYF
D: NA; V: TRBV6-4; size: medium-sized; J: TRBJ1-1; DNA: TGTGCCAGCAGTGTCCGGGGTGAGGCCACTGAAGCTTTCTTT; CDR3: CASSVRGEATEAFF
D: TRBD2; V: TRBV28; size: NA; J: TRBJ2-3; DNA: TGTGCCAGCAGTTTAGGGGTTATAGCGGGGGTCCACACAGATACGCAGTATTTT; CDR3: CASSLGVIAGVHTDTQYF
D: NA; V: TRBV29-1; size: NA; J: TRBJ2-1; DNA: TGCAGCGTTGAAGGAGGGGAATCCTACAATGAGCAGTTCTTC; CDR3: CSVEGGESYNEQFF
D: TRBD1; V: TRBV28; size: NA; J: TRBJ2-7; DNA: TGTGCCAGCAGTTTCAGGGGGATGAGGTCCTACGAGCAGTACTTC; CDR3: CASSFRGMRSYEQYF
D: NA; V: TRBV25-1; size: NA; J: TRBJ2-2; DNA: TGTGCCAGCCGGCTTGATACAGGGCACACCGGGGAGCTGTTTTTT; CDR3: CASRLDTGHTGELFF
D: NA; V: TRBV2; size: NA; J: TRBJ1-1; DNA: TGTGCCAGCAGTTCCATGAACACTGAAGCTTTCTTT; CDR3: CASSSMNTEAFF
D: TRBD1; V: TRBV10-1; size: NA; J: TRBJ1-1; DNA: TGCGCCAGCAGTGAAGGACAGGCGAACACTGAAGCTTTCTTT; CDR3: CASSEGQANTEAFF
D: NA; V: TRBV6-4; size: NA; J: TRBJ2-7; DNA: TGTGCCAGCAGCTGCAGGGCGGTCGAGCAGTACTTC; CDR3: CASSCRAVEQYF
D: NA; V: TRBV5-5; size: NA; J: TRBJ2-7; DNA: TGTGCCAGCGACAACAGCTATTGGGGGTCTTACGAGCAGTACTTC; CDR3: CASDNSYWGSYEQYF
D: TRBD2; V: TRBV4-1; size: NA; J: TRBJ2-5; DNA: TGCGCCAGCAGCCAAGTACCGGGGGGGACCCAGTACTTC; CDR3: CASSQVPGGTQYF
D: NA; V: TRBV5-1; size: NA; J: TRBJ2-3; DNA: TGCGCCAGCAGCCACCCCAGGTCAGATACGCAGTATTTT; CDR3: CASSHPRSDTQYF
D: TRBD1; V: TRBV5-1; size: NA; J: TRBJ1-2; DNA: TGCGCCAGCAGCTTGGAGCCAGGGGGCCTCTATGGCTACACCTTC; CDR3: CASSLEPGGLYGYTF
D: NA; V: TRBV6-5; size: NA; J: TRBJ1-4; DNA: TGTGCCAGCAGGAACAGGGTTTCGGAAAAACTGTTTTTT; CDR3: CASRNRVSEKLFF